This is a list of T cell receptor beta chains from one sample in a study of shared clonotypes between healthy human individuals. The assay was immunoSEQ multiplex PCR, and TCRdb's table has in-frame clones only and misses some. The sample yields about 470,000 clones, 75% to 85% seen once. The sample was PBMCs. These receptors were collected from a middle-aged woman in good health. Some clones in this sample may be carry-over from other donors' samples. The CDR3 runs from the conserved cysteine through the conserved F or W. D genes are given only for firm matches. Only part of the rows carry a size: once, few, many, or a class if the clone is expanded.

V gene: TRBV7-9
J gene: TRBJ2-1
clone size: NA
D gene: NA
CDR3 protein: CASSLVAYNEQFF
CDR3 DNA: TGTGCCAGCAGCTTAGTTGCGTACAATGAGCAGTTCTTC

V gene: TRBV6-6
J gene: TRBJ1-3
clone size: few
D gene: NA
CDR3 protein: CASSFAGDSGNTIYF
CDR3 DNA: TGTGCCAGCAGTTTCGCGGGCGACTCTGGAAACACCATATATTTT

V gene: TRBV30
J gene: TRBJ1-4
clone size: NA
D gene: NA
CDR3 protein: CAWSLLTGTNEKLFF
CDR3 DNA: TGTGCCTGGAGTCTATTGACAGGAACTAATGAAAAACTGTTTTTT

V gene: TRBV5-1
J gene: TRBJ2-3
clone size: many
D gene: NA
CDR3 protein: CASRGGSSHTDTQYF
CDR3 DNA: TGCGCCAGCAGGGGAGGTAGCAGTCACACAGATACGCAGTATTTT

V gene: TRBV7-9
J gene: TRBJ2-1
clone size: few
D gene: NA
CDR3 protein: CASSLTLGEQFF
CDR3 DNA: TGTGCCAGCAGCTTGACCCTGGGTGAGCAGTTCTTC

V gene: TRBV15
J gene: TRBJ2-7
clone size: NA
D gene: TRBD1
CDR3 protein: CATSRGGQGTEQYF
CDR3 DNA: TGTGCCACCAGCAGAGGGGGACAGGGTACCGAGCAGTACTTC

V gene: TRBV15
J gene: TRBJ2-7
clone size: NA
D gene: NA
CDR3 protein: CATSRSPGDRYEQYF
CDR3 DNA: TGTGCCACCAGCAGGTCCCCAGGGGATAGGTACGAGCAGTACTTC

V gene: TRBV29-1
J gene: TRBJ2-5
clone size: NA
D gene: NA
CDR3 protein: CSGAVSGTQYF
CDR3 DNA: TGCAGCGGCGCGGTGAGTGGGACCCAGTACTTC

V gene: TRBV13
J gene: TRBJ2-3
clone size: NA
D gene: NA
CDR3 protein: CASSPRDFTDTQYF
CDR3 DNA: TGTGCCAGCAGCCCGAGGGACTTCACAGATACGCAGTATTTT

V gene: TRBV11-1
J gene: TRBJ2-7
clone size: NA
D gene: TRBD1
CDR3 protein: CASSQPGQGNYEQYF
CDR3 DNA: TGTGCCAGCAGCCAGCCGGGACAGGGGAACTACGAGCAGTACTTC

V gene: TRBV5-1
J gene: TRBJ1-5
clone size: NA
D gene: NA
CDR3 protein: CASSFASEEPQHF
CDR3 DNA: TGCGCCAGCAGCTTTGCCAGTGAGGAGCCCCAGCATTTT

V gene: TRBV28
J gene: TRBJ2-7
clone size: many
D gene: NA
CDR3 protein: CASSPQEGRYEQYF
CDR3 DNA: TGTGCCAGCAGTCCCCAGGAGGGGCGGTACGAGCAGTACTTC

V gene: TRBV4-2
J gene: TRBJ2-7
clone size: NA
D gene: NA
CDR3 protein: CASSQEWKTYEQYF
CDR3 DNA: TGTGCCAGCAGCCAAGAATGGAAAACCTACGAGCAGTACTTC

V gene: TRBV18
J gene: TRBJ2-2
clone size: once
D gene: TRBD2
CDR3 protein: CASSTAGGPNTGELFF
CDR3 DNA: TGTGCCAGCTCAACAGCGGGAGGGCCGAACACCGGGGAGCTGTTTTTT

V gene: TRBV2
J gene: TRBJ1-5
clone size: few
D gene: NA
CDR3 protein: CASSEWRDQPQHF
CDR3 DNA: TGTGCCAGCAGTGAATGGAGGGATCAGCCCCAGCATTTT

V gene: TRBV4-3
J gene: TRBJ2-7
clone size: NA
D gene: TRBD2
CDR3 protein: CASSQAYSAGGNEQYF
CDR3 DNA: TGCGCCAGCAGCCAAGCCTATTCGGCGGGAGGGAACGAGCAGTACTTC

V gene: TRBV27
J gene: TRBJ2-4
clone size: NA
D gene: TRBD1
CDR3 protein: CASSIRDRGNIQYF
CDR3 DNA: TGTGCCAGCAGTATAAGGGACAGGGGAAACATTCAGTACTTC

V gene: TRBV5-8
J gene: TRBJ1-5
clone size: NA
D gene: NA
CDR3 protein: CASSLSVTGNQPQHF
CDR3 DNA: TGTGCCAGCAGCTTGTCAGTCACGGGCAATCAGCCCCAGCATTTT

V gene: TRBV19
J gene: TRBJ1-5
clone size: few
D gene: NA
CDR3 protein: CASGGGADQPQHF
CDR3 DNA: TGTGCCAGCGGAGGGGGGGCCGATCAGCCCCAGCATTTT

V gene: TRBV28
J gene: TRBJ2-7
clone size: NA
D gene: TRBD2
CDR3 protein: CATGTSGPYEQYF
CDR3 DNA: TGTGCCACAGGGACTAGCGGTCCGTACGAGCAGTACTTC

V gene: TRBV10-2
J gene: TRBJ1-1
clone size: few
D gene: TRBD1
CDR3 protein: CASSERGPTEAFF
CDR3 DNA: TGCGCCAGCAGTGAAAGGGGGCCCACTGAAGCTTTCTTT

V gene: TRBV9
J gene: TRBJ2-2
clone size: NA
D gene: TRBD2
CDR3 protein: CASSFVLAGTNTGELFF
CDR3 DNA: TGTGCCAGCAGCTTTGTCCTAGCGGGAACGAACACCGGGGAGCTGTTTTTT

V gene: TRBV7-9
J gene: TRBJ2-7
clone size: NA
D gene: TRBD1
CDR3 protein: CASSSLGGIVDEQYF
CDR3 DNA: TGTGCCAGCAGCTCCCTAGGGGGCATTGTAGACGAGCAGTACTTC

V gene: TRBV23-1
J gene: TRBJ1-6
clone size: NA
D gene: NA
CDR3 protein: CASLTGMVSPLHF
CDR3 DNA: TGCGCCAGCCTTACAGGGATGGTCTCACCCCTCCACTTT

V gene: TRBV29-1
J gene: TRBJ2-5
clone size: many
D gene: TRBD2
CDR3 protein: CSVPTSGRVETQYF
CDR3 DNA: TGCAGCGTTCCAACTAGCGGGAGGGTGGAGACCCAGTACTTC

V gene: TRBV18
J gene: TRBJ2-3
clone size: NA
D gene: TRBD1
CDR3 protein: CASSPRDRGSTDTQYF
CDR3 DNA: TGTGCCAGCTCACCGCGGGACAGGGGGAGCACAGATACGCAGTATTTT

V gene: TRBV7-9
J gene: TRBJ1-2
clone size: NA
D gene: NA
CDR3 protein: CASSLAGGTNYGYTF
CDR3 DNA: TGTGCCAGCAGCTTAGCGGGGGGGACCAACTATGGCTACACCTTC

V gene: TRBV11-2
J gene: TRBJ2-5
clone size: NA
D gene: NA
CDR3 protein: CASSRGYVGTQYF
CDR3 DNA: TGTGCCAGCAGCCGAGGATATGTTGGGACCCAGTACTTC

V gene: TRBV28
J gene: TRBJ2-1
clone size: NA
D gene: TRBD1
CDR3 protein: CASSPRQGAFGEQFF
CDR3 DNA: TGTGCCAGCAGTCCCAGACAGGGGGCTTTTGGTGAGCAGTTCTTC

V gene: TRBV11-1
J gene: TRBJ2-4
clone size: NA
D gene: TRBD1
CDR3 protein: CASSARQGSVSIQYF
CDR3 DNA: TGTGCCAGCAGCGCCCGACAGGGGTCAGTTAGCATTCAGTACTTC

V gene: TRBV9
J gene: TRBJ2-2
clone size: NA
D gene: TRBD2
CDR3 protein: CASSALPSGTTLTGELFF
CDR3 DNA: TGTGCCAGCAGCGCCCTCCCTAGCGGGACCACTCTCACCGGGGAGCTGTTTTTT

V gene: TRBV6-5
J gene: TRBJ1-2
clone size: NA
D gene: NA
CDR3 protein: CASSWQQGEHYGYTF
CDR3 DNA: TGTGCCAGCAGTTGGCAACAGGGTGAACACTATGGCTACACCTTC

V gene: TRBV7-8
J gene: TRBJ2-1
clone size: NA
D gene: NA
CDR3 protein: CASSFRPGYNEQFF
CDR3 DNA: TGTGCCAGCAGCTTTCGCCCTGGGTACAATGAGCAGTTCTTC

V gene: TRBV11-3
J gene: TRBJ1-1
clone size: NA
D gene: TRBD1
CDR3 protein: CASSFDRDEAFF
CDR3 DNA: TGTGCCAGCAGCTTCGACAGGGATGAAGCTTTCTTT

V gene: TRBV28
J gene: TRBJ1-2
clone size: NA
D gene: NA
CDR3 protein: CASSFRRVRVNTF
CDR3 DNA: TGTGCCAGCAGTTTTAGGCGGGTCAGGGTTAACACCTTC

V gene: TRBV10-3
J gene: TRBJ2-3
clone size: NA
D gene: NA
CDR3 protein: CAISPLGGGDTQYF
CDR3 DNA: TGTGCCATCAGTCCCCTGGGAGGAGGAGATACGCAGTATTTT

V gene: TRBV7-9
J gene: TRBJ1-1
clone size: NA
D gene: NA
CDR3 protein: CASSLESGAEAFF
CDR3 DNA: TGTGCCAGCAGCTTAGAATCGGGCGCGGAAGCTTTCTTT

V gene: TRBV30
J gene: TRBJ2-1
clone size: NA
D gene: NA
CDR3 protein: CAGSAGSYNEQFF
CDR3 DNA: TGTGCCGGATCAGCGGGTTCCTACAATGAGCAGTTCTTC

V gene: TRBV5-1
J gene: TRBJ1-1
clone size: NA
D gene: NA
CDR3 protein: CASKVAPAVGTEAFF
CDR3 DNA: TGCGCCAGCAAAGTGGCCCCCGCGGTTGGCACTGAAGCTTTCTTT

V gene: TRBV7-9
J gene: TRBJ2-3
clone size: NA
D gene: NA
CDR3 protein: CASSPLEVGTQYF
CDR3 DNA: TGTGCCAGCAGCCCCTTAGAAGTAGGTACGCAGTATTTT

V gene: TRBV30
J gene: TRBJ1-2
clone size: NA
D gene: TRBD1
CDR3 protein: CACLRLGERQGVDYGYTF
CDR3 DNA: TGTGCCTGCCTACGGCTTGGTGAAAGACAGGGGGTTGACTATGGCTACACCTTC

V gene: TRBV4-2
J gene: TRBJ2-1
clone size: NA
D gene: NA
CDR3 protein: CASSQEVIPIVTEQFF
CDR3 DNA: TGTGCCAGCAGCCAAGAGGTGATACCGATCGTCACTGAGCAGTTCTTC

V gene: TRBV2
J gene: TRBJ2-1
clone size: NA
D gene: NA
CDR3 protein: CASSGTNNEQFF
CDR3 DNA: TGTGCCAGCAGTGGGACCAACAATGAGCAGTTCTTC

V gene: TRBV5-8
J gene: TRBJ2-7
clone size: NA
D gene: TRBD1
CDR3 protein: CASSLNRQGSQYF
CDR3 DNA: TGTGCCAGCAGCTTGAATCGACAGGGCAGTCAGTACTTC

V gene: TRBV7-2
J gene: TRBJ1-4
clone size: NA
D gene: NA
CDR3 protein: CASSSGEKLFF
CDR3 DNA: TGTGCCAGCAGCTCCGGCGAAAAACTGTTTTTT

V gene: TRBV7-8
J gene: TRBJ1-1
clone size: NA
D gene: NA
CDR3 protein: CASSLGLGYTEAFF
CDR3 DNA: TGTGCCAGCAGCTTAGGCTTGGGTTACACTGAAGCTTTCTTT

V gene: TRBV5-8
J gene: TRBJ1-1
clone size: few
D gene: NA
CDR3 protein: CASSLGQGYTEAFF
CDR3 DNA: TGTGCCAGCAGCTTGGGGCAGGGTTACACTGAAGCTTTCTTT

V gene: TRBV5-1
J gene: TRBJ2-7
clone size: NA
D gene: TRBD2
CDR3 protein: CASNSGTSYEQYF
CDR3 DNA: TGCGCCAGCAACAGCGGGACCTCCTACGAGCAGTACTTC

V gene: TRBV5-4
J gene: TRBJ2-7
clone size: few
D gene: NA
CDR3 protein: CASSPGEFASEQYF
CDR3 DNA: TGTGCCAGCAGCCCCGGGGAGTTTGCCTCCGAGCAGTACTTC

V gene: TRBV5-4
J gene: TRBJ1-5
clone size: NA
D gene: NA
CDR3 protein: CASSLKPGDSQPQHF
CDR3 DNA: TGTGCCAGCAGCTTGAAGCCGGGGGATAGTCAGCCCCAGCATTTT

V gene: TRBV6-5
J gene: TRBJ2-7
clone size: NA
D gene: NA
CDR3 protein: CASSYSRTATYEQYF
CDR3 DNA: TGTGCCAGCAGTTACTCAAGGACAGCCACCTACGAGCAGTACTTC

V gene: TRBV6-1
J gene: TRBJ1-1
clone size: NA
D gene: NA
CDR3 protein: CASSIDRGNTEAFF
CDR3 DNA: TGTGCCAGCAGTATCGACAGAGGAAACACTGAAGCTTTCTTT

V gene: TRBV4-3
J gene: TRBJ2-7
clone size: NA
D gene: NA
CDR3 protein: CASSQTLVGVGEQYF
CDR3 DNA: TGCGCCAGCAGCCAAACCCTAGTGGGAGTGGGAGAGCAGTACTTC

V gene: TRBV29-1
J gene: TRBJ2-7
clone size: NA
D gene: TRBD2
CDR3 protein: CSVEVQTSGRSPQYF
CDR3 DNA: TGCAGCGTTGAAGTCCAGACTAGCGGGAGATCGCCGCAGTACTTC

V gene: TRBV28
J gene: TRBJ1-2
clone size: NA
D gene: NA
CDR3 protein: CASRVGSYGYTF
CDR3 DNA: TGTGCCAGCCGTGTCGGGAGCTATGGCTACACCTTC

V gene: TRBV27
J gene: TRBJ1-2
clone size: NA
D gene: NA
CDR3 protein: CASSLEAASHGYTF
CDR3 DNA: TGTGCCAGCAGTTTAGAGGCGGCCTCGCATGGCTACACCTTC

V gene: TRBV15
J gene: TRBJ2-1
clone size: few
D gene: NA
CDR3 protein: CATMNGRSYNEQFF
CDR3 DNA: TGTGCCACCATGAACGGGAGATCATACAATGAGCAGTTCTTC